One and the same sample provided the 5 T cell receptor beta chains below, sequenced in a study of T cell changes during pregnancy in multiple sclerosis. The table came from immunoSEQ multiplex PCR; TCRdb's copy has only in-frame clones and leaves some out. The table has 65,000 to 85,000 clones, 94% seen once. This material consisted of CD4+ T cells from peripheral blood mononuclear cells, taken after pregnancy. The receptors originated from a female donor with multiple sclerosis, enrolled in a pregnancy study.

The DNA for the CDR3 is TGTGCCAGCAGCCGCTTTGGGGGCTCGGGTGGCTACACCTTC. Amino acid sequence: CASSRFGGSGGYTF. V usage is TRBV5-8 and J usage is TRBJ1-2, with D maybe TRBD1 (6 bases). V lost 4 bases to trimming and J lost 7 bases, with 17 bases between them. The CDR3 is made up of 14 amino acids. The germline V gene has CDR1 SGHTS and CDR2 YDEGEE. Using reference TRBV5-8 and TRBJ1-2 for the parts outside the CDR3, the full variable domain is EAGVTQSPTHLIKTRGQQATLRCSPISGHTSVYWYQQALGLGLQFLLWYDEGEERNRGNFPPRFSGRQFPNYSSELNVNALELEDSALYLCASSRFGGSGGYTFGSGTRLTVV.

This clone was observed once. The chain couples TRBV28 to TRBJ1-2; D is unclear. CDR3 length: 14 amino acids. Trimming stripped 6 bases from V and 0 bases from J, with 11 bases between. Germline V gene sequence: CDR1 MDHEN, CDR2 SYDVKM. CDR3: CASSPSGANYGYTF. The CDR3 DNA follows: TGTGCCAGCAGCCCCTCCGGAGCTAACTATGGCTACACCTTC.

The chain has TRBV6-5 and TRBJ2-1, with TRBD2 matching over 10 bases. Germline CDR1 and CDR2: MNHEY and SVGAGI. CDR3 length: 15 amino acids. V shed 5 bases, J shed 2 bases, and the junction held 3 bases outside the gene matches. Here the CDR3 DNA reads TGTGCCAGCAGTCCACTAGCGGGAACCTACAATGAGCAGTTCTTC. As protein: CASSPLAGTYNEQFF.

The rearrangement links TRBV13 to TRBJ2-2, with TRBD2 matching over 8 bases. The CDR3 runs to 16 residues. V shed 2 bases and J 1 base; nucleotides not matched to a gene: 3. In germline, CDR1 is PRHDT, CDR2 FYEKMQ (reference sequence). CDR3 protein: CASSLRLAGNTGELFF. The CDR3 region has the DNA TGTGCCAGCAGCTTAAGGCTAGCGGGGAACACCGGGGAGCTGTTTTTT.

This sequence joins TRBV28 and TRBJ2-1, with 7 positions matching TRBD2. From germline, CDR1 is MDHEN and CDR2 SYDVKM. This CDR3 has 15 amino acids. V shed 3 bases, J shed 0 bases, and the junction held 2 bases outside the gene matches. This CDR3 reads CASSLGGGSYNEQFF. CDR3 bases: TGTGCCAGCAGTTTGGGGGGGGGCTCCTACAATGAGCAGTTCTTC.